The 18 T cell receptor beta chains in this list originate from one sample, sequenced in a study of beta chain features in type 1 diabetes. Of the isolated RNA, all was reverse transcribed, and so the sequenced material was expressed TCRB transcripts. Some clones are missing from TCRdb's copy, which holds only in-frame ones; the method was immunoSEQ multiplex PCR. Among more than 300,000 clones listed, 6.5% to 10% were seen once. The sample comprised central memory CD4+ T cells from blood. These receptors were taken from a woman between 18 and 29 years old in good health.

This clone was seen many times. The rearrangement joins TRBV7-2 to TRBJ1-4, with D possibly being TRBD1 (5 bases). Looked up from germline, CDR1 is SGHTA and CDR2 is FQGNSA. V was trimmed by 4 bases and J by 2 bases, leaving 11 bases between them. The CDR3 runs 15 residues. In DNA form, the CDR3 reads TGTGCCAGCAGCTCCCAGGGTCCTACTAATGAAAAACTGTTTTTT. This gives the protein CASSSQGPTNEKLFF.

The chain links TRBV29-1 to TRBJ1-1; 9 positions match TRBD1. This CDR3 is 13 amino acids long. The germline gives CDR1 SQVTM, CDR2 ANQGSEA. Trimming at V came to 6 bases and at J to 4 bases, leaving 6 bases not matched to a gene. The CDR3 coding sequence is TGCAGCGTGGCACAGGGGGCTAGCACTGAAGCTTTCTTT. It translates to CSVAQGASTEAFF.

This chain uses TRBV27 with TRBJ2-3, with 10 bases that match TRBD1. The CDR3 runs 18 residues. Germline V gives CDR1 MNHEY, CDR2 SMNVEV (reference sequence). V dropped 6 bases and J dropped 2; count of bases not matched to a gene: 14. CDR3: CASRGTGAFRPYTDTQYF. The CDR3 bases are TGTGCCAGCAGAGGGACAGGGGCATTCAGACCCTACACAGATACGCAGTATTTT.

This clone was observed at least ten times. The rearrangement joins TRBV6-5 to TRBJ2-1; D gene unclear. Germline V gene lookup returns CDR1 MNHEY and CDR2 SVGAGI. With 5 bases removed from V and 9 bases from J, the gap between germline ends came to 8 bases. The CDR3 has 11 residues. The chain's CDR3 is CASSKSSEQFF. The CDR3 bases are TGTGCCAGCAGTAAAAGCAGTGAGCAGTTCTTC.

This clone was seen at least ten times. This chain uses TRBV18 with TRBJ2-6; D assignment may be TRBD1 or TRBD2 (5 bases each). The CDR3 totals 15 residues. Germline loops: CDR1 KGHSH, CDR2 LQKENI. The V end was cut by 1 base, the J end by 4 bases, with 8 bases between. The CDR3 is CASSPRGTGANVLTF. The CDR3 DNA reads as TGTGCCAGCTCACCACGGGGGACGGGGGCCAACGTCCTGACTTTC.

This clone has just a few counts. V is TRBV7-9 and J is TRBJ1-5; 10 positions match TRBD1. The germline CDR1 and CDR2 sequences are SEHNR and FQNEAQ (reference sequence). Trimming took 5 bases from V and 5 from J; bases not matched to a gene: 9. The CDR3 runs 16 residues. Here the CDR3 reads CASSLLTGQGHQPQHF. Here the CDR3 DNA reads TGTGCCAGCAGCCTTCTCACGGGACAGGGGCATCAGCCCCAGCATTTT.

The chain is built from TRBV5-1 and TRBJ2-1; D remains unclear. The CDR3 covers 15 residues. V dropped 0 bases and J dropped 5 bases, with 12 bases sitting between them. In germline, CDR1 is SGHRS, CDR2 YFSETQ. Here the CDR3 reads CASSLVGQQNNEQFF. In nucleotides, the CDR3 is TGCGCCAGCAGCTTGGTAGGGCAGCAAAACAATGAGCAGTTCTTC.

This clone showed up just a few times. V gene TRBV29-1 combines with J gene TRBJ2-3; D might be TRBD1 or TRBD2, each matching 6 bases. Germline values: CDR1 SQVTM, CDR2 ANQGSEA. The length of the CDR3 is 14 residues. V lost 7 bases and J 2 bases, leaving 16 bases between the germline ends. CDR3 residues: CSAERGVHTDTQYF. CDR3 DNA sequence: TGCAGCGCCGAAAGGGGGGTACACACAGATACGCAGTATTTT.

There are a few counts of this clone. The V gene is TRBV28, the J gene TRBJ1-6; D is uncertain. Germline CDR1 and CDR2: MDHEN and SYDVKM. The CDR3 is made up of 13 amino acids. The ends were cut back, 3 bases at V and 6 bases at J, with 6 bases in the middle. The chain's CDR3 is CASSLSGNSPLHF. The CDR3 DNA reads TGTGCCAGCAGTTTGTCGGGTAATTCACCCCTCCACTTT. Looking up the rest from reference TRBV28 and TRBJ1-6 gives the full variable domain: DVKVTQSSRYLVKRTGEKVFLECVQDMDHENMFWYRQDPGLGLRLIYFSYDVKMKEKGDIPEGYSVSREKKERFSLILESASTNQTSMYLCASSLSGNSPLHFGNGTRLTVT.

The J gene is TRBJ2-3, the V gene TRBV7-8; D is unclear. V lost 0 bases, J lost 2 bases, and 6 bases lay in between. CDR1 is SGHVS and CDR2 is FQNEAQ in the germline V gene. The CDR3 length is 14 residues. In DNA, the CDR3 is TGTGCCAGCAGCTTAGCCGGAGACACAGATACGCAGTATTTT. This sequence encodes CASSLAGDTDTQYF.

This clone was seen only a few times. The rearrangement uses TRBV25-1 and TRBJ1-1; TRBD1 is a possible D gene (5 bases). The CDR3 runs 14 residues. V was trimmed by 10 bases and J by 0 bases, leaving 15 bases between them. The V gene's germline CDR1 is MGHDK and CDR2 SYGVNS. In DNA form, the CDR3 reads TGTGCCACCCTCGGCGGGGCGGTGAACACTGAAGCTTTCTTT. It encodes CATLGGAVNTEAFF. Looking up the rest from reference TRBV25-1 and TRBJ1-1 gives the full variable domain: EADIYQTPRYLVIGTGKKITLECSQTMGHDKMYWYQQDPGMELHLIHYSYGVNSTEKGDLSSESTVSRIRTEHFPLTLESARPSHTSQYLCATLGGAVNTEAFFGQGTRLTVV.

This clone was seen only a few times. Other DNA sequences of this sample code for an identical CDR3. The V and J genes are TRBV28 and TRBJ2-3; TRBD2 matches at 11 bases. Germline V gene data show CDR1 as MDHEN and CDR2 as SYDVKM. The CDR3 sequence is 15 residues long. The V gene end was trimmed by 6 bases and the J gene end by 1 base; junction bases not matched to a gene: 3. Here the CDR3 reads CASRGTSGGTDTQYF. The CDR3, as DNA: TGTGCCAGCAGGGGGACTAGCGGAGGCACAGATACGCAGTATTTT.

CDR3 region: CASSAHDGTGGQYF. In nucleotides, the CDR3 is TGTGCCAGCAGCGCCCATGACGGGACAGGAGGGCAGTACTTC. The rearrangement links TRBV9 to TRBJ2-7; 8 bases map to TRBD1. The CDR3 totals 14 residues. CDR1 and CDR2 (germline): SGDLS, YYNGEE. Unmatched junction bases numbered 11, after V lost 3 bases and J lost 9 bases.

This clone was counted many times. The genes are TRBV5-4 and TRBJ2-7; 10 bases are a match to TRBD2. J was trimmed by 7 bases and V by 1 base; bases with no gene match: 8. Germline V CDR1 and CDR2: SGHNT, YYREEE (reference sequence). The length of the CDR3 is 15 residues. CDR3 region: CASSLFLAGASEQYF. The CDR3 bases are TGTGCCAGCAGCTTGTTCCTAGCGGGAGCTTCGGAGCAGTACTTC. Full variable domain (rest looked up from reference TRBV5-4 and TRBJ2-7): ETGVTQSPTHLIKTRGQQVTLRCSSQSGHNTVSWYQQALGQGPQFIFQYYREEENGRGNFPPRFSGLQFPNYSSELNVNALELDDSALYLCASSLFLAGASEQYFGPGTRLTVT.

The chain joins TRBV7-2 to TRBJ2-7, with TRBD1 identical over 8 bases. After removal of 0 bases from V and 2 bases from J, the junction contained 6 bases not matched to a gene. Germline V gives CDR1 SGHTA, CDR2 FQGNSA. The CDR3 covers 16 residues. CDR3 nucleotide sequence: TGTGCCAGCAGCTTAGCCGGAGCGGACAGGGCCTACGAGCAGTACTTC. Protein sequence: CASSLAGADRAYEQYF.

At least ten counts were recorded for this clone. For the CDR3, the DNA is TGTGCCAGCTCACCCCTAAGGTCGGGTTCCTACAATGAGCAGTTCTTC. Encoded protein: CASSPLRSGSYNEQFF. This chain joins TRBV18 and TRBJ2-1; D call uncertain. The length of the CDR3 is 16 residues. Germline-derived CDR1 and CDR2 are KGHSH and LQKENI. V lost 3 bases, J lost 1 base, and 13 bases lay in between.

Remarks on this clone: The same CDR3 can be traced to other DNA sequences in this sample. This CDR3 reads CASSRDRAGNQPQHF. CDR3 DNA sequence: TGTGCCAGCTCACGGGACAGGGCCGGCAATCAGCCCCAGCATTTT. This chain connects TRBV18 to TRBJ1-5; 9 bases are a match to TRBD1. CDR1 and CDR2 from the germline V gene are KGHSH and LQKENI. Unmatched junction bases numbered 3, after V lost 4 bases and J lost 2 bases. The CDR3 contains 15 residues.

The chain employs TRBV7-3 and TRBJ2-3; the D gene is possibly TRBD1 (5 bases). V shed 2 bases and J shed 2 bases, with 11 bases lying between them. Germline V gene data show CDR1 as SGHTA and CDR2 as FQGTGA. The length of the CDR3 is 15 residues. The CDR3 loop reads CASSLGQGYTDTQYF. Written as DNA, the CDR3 is TGTGCCAGCAGCTTAGGTCAGGGTTACACAGATACGCAGTATTTT.